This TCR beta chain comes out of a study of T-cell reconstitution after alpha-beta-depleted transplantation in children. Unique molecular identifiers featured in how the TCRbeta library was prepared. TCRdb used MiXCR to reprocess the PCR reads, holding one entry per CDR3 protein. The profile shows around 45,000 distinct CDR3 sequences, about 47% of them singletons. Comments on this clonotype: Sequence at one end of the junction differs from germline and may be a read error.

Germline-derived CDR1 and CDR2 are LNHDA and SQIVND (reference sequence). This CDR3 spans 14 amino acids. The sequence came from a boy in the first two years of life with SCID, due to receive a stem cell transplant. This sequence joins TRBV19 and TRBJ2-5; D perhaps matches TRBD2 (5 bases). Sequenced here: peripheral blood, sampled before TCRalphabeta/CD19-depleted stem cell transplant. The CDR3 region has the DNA TGTGCCAGTAGTGTAGAGGGTCTGCAAGAGACCCAGTACTTC. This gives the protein CASSVEGLQETQYF.